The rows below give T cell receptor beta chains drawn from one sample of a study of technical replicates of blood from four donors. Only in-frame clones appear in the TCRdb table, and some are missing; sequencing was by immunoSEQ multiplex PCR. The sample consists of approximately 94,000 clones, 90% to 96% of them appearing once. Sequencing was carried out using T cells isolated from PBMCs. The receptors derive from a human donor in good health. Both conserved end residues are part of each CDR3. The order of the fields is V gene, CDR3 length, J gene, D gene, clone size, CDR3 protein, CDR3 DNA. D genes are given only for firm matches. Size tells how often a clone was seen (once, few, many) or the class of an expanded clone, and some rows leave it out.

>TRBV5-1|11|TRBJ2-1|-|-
CASRSNNEQFF
TGCGCCAGCAGGAGTAACAATGAGCAGTTCTTC
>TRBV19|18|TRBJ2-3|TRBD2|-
CASSGGLAGAPSTDTQYF
TGTGCCAGTAGTGGGGGACTAGCGGGCGCCCCTAGCACAGATACGCAGTATTTT
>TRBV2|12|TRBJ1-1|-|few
CASSARGTEAFF
TGTGCCAGCAGTGCCAGGGGCACTGAAGCTTTCTTT
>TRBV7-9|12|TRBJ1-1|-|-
CASSFGNTEAFF
TGTGCCAGCAGCTTCGGGAACACTGAAGCTTTCTTT
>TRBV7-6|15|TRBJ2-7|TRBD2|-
CASSPLAGGSYEQYF
TGTGCCAGCAGCCCTCTAGCGGGAGGTAGCTACGAGCAGTACTTC
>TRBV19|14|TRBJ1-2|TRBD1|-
CASSIGTGGYGYTF
TGTGCCAGTAGTATAGGGACAGGAGGCTATGGCTACACCTTC
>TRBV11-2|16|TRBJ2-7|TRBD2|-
CASSPTPGLAPYEQYF
TGTGCCAGCAGCCCAACCCCGGGACTAGCCCCCTACGAGCAGTACTTC
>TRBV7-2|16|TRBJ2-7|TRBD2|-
CASSTVGAGGLYEQYF
TGTGCCAGCAGCACGGTGGGAGCGGGAGGGCTTTACGAGCAGTACTTC
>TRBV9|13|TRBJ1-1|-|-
CASSVDMNTEAFF
TGTGCCAGCAGCGTAGATATGAACACTGAAGCTTTCTTT
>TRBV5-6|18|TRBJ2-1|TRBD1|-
CASSLGQGNFGRGYEQFF
TGTGCCAGCAGCTTAGGACAGGGCAACTTCGGGAGAGGCTATGAGCAGTTCTTC
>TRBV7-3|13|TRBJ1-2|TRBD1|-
CASSYSTGEGYTF
TGTGCCAGCAGCTATTCGACAGGGGAAGGCTACACCTTC
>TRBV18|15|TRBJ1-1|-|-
CASSPSREGNTEAFF
TGTGCCAGCTCACCGTCAAGGGAGGGGAACACTGAAGCTTTCTTT
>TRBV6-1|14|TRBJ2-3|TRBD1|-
CASRRTGQADTQYF
TGTGCCAGCAGAAGGACAGGACAGGCAGATACGCAGTATTTT
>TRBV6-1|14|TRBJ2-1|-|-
CASSGLVPYNEQFF
TGTGCCAGCAGTGGATTAGTCCCCTACAATGAGCAGTTCTTC
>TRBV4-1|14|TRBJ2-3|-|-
CASSQDPGEGTQYF
TGCGCCAGCAGCCAAGACCCGGGTGAGGGTACGCAGTATTTT
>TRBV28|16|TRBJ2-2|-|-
CASSLNILGATGELFF
TGTGCCAGCAGTTTAAATATTTTGGGGGCCACCGGGGAGCTGTTTTTT
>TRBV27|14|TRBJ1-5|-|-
CASSLISANQPQHF
TGTGCCAGCAGTTTAATTAGTGCCAATCAGCCCCAGCATTTT
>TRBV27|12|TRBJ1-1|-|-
CASNDGGTEAFF
TGTGCCAGCAATGATGGAGGCACTGAAGCTTTCTTT
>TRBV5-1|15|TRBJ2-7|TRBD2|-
CASSSSGRPSGEQYF
TGCGCCAGCAGCTCTAGCGGGAGGCCCTCCGGCGAGCAGTACTTC
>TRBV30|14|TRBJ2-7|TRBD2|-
CAWCAPGLAGVQYF
TGTGCCTGGTGTGCGCCGGGACTAGCGGGAGTCCAGTACTTC
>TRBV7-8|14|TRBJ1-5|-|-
CASSLAIGNQPQHF
TGTGCCAGCAGCTTAGCCATAGGCAATCAGCCCCAGCATTTT
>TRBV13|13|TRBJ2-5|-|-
CASSLRQEETQYF
TGTGCCAGCAGCCTCAGACAGGAAGAGACCCAGTACTTC
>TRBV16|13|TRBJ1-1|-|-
CASSPSTRTEAFF
TGTGCCAGCAGCCCTTCTACGAGGACTGAAGCTTTCTTT
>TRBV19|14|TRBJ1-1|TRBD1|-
CASSPGQGVSEAFF
TGTGCCAGTAGTCCCGGACAGGGAGTATCTGAAGCTTTCTTT
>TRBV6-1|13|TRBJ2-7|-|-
CASSEIQVYEQYF
TGTGCCAGCAGTGAGATACAGGTTTACGAGCAGTACTTC